This T cell receptor beta chain was profiled in a study of CD8+ T cells in alopecia areata. This clone was found a few times. Its matching antigen is unknown. CD4+ and CD8+ T cells were sorted from PBMCs. RNA extraction was followed by reverse transcription into cDNA, which acted as the sequencing template. Clones were sequenced by immunoSEQ multiplex PCR, and TCRdb holds only the in-frame ones, with some missing. Of around 120,000 clones listed, approximately 58% were seen once; the top ten hold roughly 2.8%. Findings and limits, study-wide: Normal skin's resident alphabeta T cells are also sequenced in scalp samples. In patients, TCRs were shared less clearly than in mice, and HLA may possibly be involved. Scalp lesions, especially in alopecia totalis/universalis, had higher clonality than normal scalp.

From germline, CDR1 is MNHEY and CDR2 SMNVEV (reference sequence). The CDR3 is made up of 16 amino acids. With V trimmed by 5 bases and J by 7 bases, 11 bases remained unmatched. V is TRBV27 and J is TRBJ1-6, with 7 bases matching TRBD1. The sequencing sample was made of CD4+ T cells sorted from blood. This clonotype originated in a human donor in good health. The CDR3 is CASSPRTGFLNSPLHF. The CDR3 DNA reads as TGTGCCAGCAGTCCCCGGACAGGATTCTTAAATTCACCCCTCCACTTT.